A single sample is the source of the 3 T cell receptor beta chains below, sequenced in a study of spatial heterogeneity in lung cancer. Time point reported: blood at routine non-recurrence follow-up after resection. TCRdb processed the 5' RACE reads anew with MiXCR; each CDR3 protein has one entry. In the table there are 25,000 or so distinct CDR3 sequences, 5.4% of which are singletons. The material was PBMCs, obtained at follow-up. These receptors were taken from a female donor with early-stage non-small cell lung cancer.

This clonotype has just a few counts. The chain carries TRBV7-8 and TRBJ2-1, with D unclear. The CDR3 loop spans 12 amino acids. The V gene lost 7 bases and the J gene lost 5 bases, with 9 bases spanning the gap. Germline V gene data show CDR1 as SGHVS and CDR2 as FQNEAQ. This CDR3 reads CASTQQDNEQFF. CDR3 coding DNA: TGTGCCAGCACCCAACAAGACAATGAGCAGTTCTTC.

This clonotype was recorded at least ten times. The V call is TRBV6-2 or TRBV6-3, the J call TRBJ2-3; weak D call: TRBD2 (7 bases). The CDR3 is 16 amino acids. The germline V and J ends were trimmed by 0 bases and 6 bases, with 16 bases remaining between them. Germline-derived CDR1 and CDR2 are MNHEY and SVGEGT. CDR3 sequence: CASSYSGGPPPDTQYF. The CDR3 DNA follows: TGTGCCAGCAGTTACTCGGGGGGGCCGCCGCCGGATACGCAGTATTTT.

This clonotype was recorded at least ten times. The gene calls are TRBV7-2 and TRBJ2-3, with D unclear. The CDR3 spans 14 residues. V lost 3 bases and J lost 4, with 11 bases in between. Germline V gives CDR1 SGHTA, CDR2 FQGNSA. CDR3 amino acids: CASSLARVADTQYF. The CDR3 bases are TGTGCCAGCAGCTTGGCTAGAGTGGCAGATACGCAGTATTTT.